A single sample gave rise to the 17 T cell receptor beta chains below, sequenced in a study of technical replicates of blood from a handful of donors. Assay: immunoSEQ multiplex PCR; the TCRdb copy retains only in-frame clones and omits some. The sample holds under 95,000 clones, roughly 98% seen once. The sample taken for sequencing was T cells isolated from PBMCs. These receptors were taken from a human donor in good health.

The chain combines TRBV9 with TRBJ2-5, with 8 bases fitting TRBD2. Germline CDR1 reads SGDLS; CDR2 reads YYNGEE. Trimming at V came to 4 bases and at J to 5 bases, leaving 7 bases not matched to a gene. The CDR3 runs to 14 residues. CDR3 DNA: TGTGCCAGCAGCCAGACGGGGGGGATGGAGACCCAGTACTTC. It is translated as CASSQTGGMETQYF. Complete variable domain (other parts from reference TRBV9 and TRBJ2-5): DSGVTQTPKHLITATGQRVTLRCSPRSGDLSVYWYQQSLDQGLQFLIQYYNGEERAKGNILERFSAQQFPDLHSELNLSSLELGDSALYFCASSQTGGMETQYFGPGTRLLVL.

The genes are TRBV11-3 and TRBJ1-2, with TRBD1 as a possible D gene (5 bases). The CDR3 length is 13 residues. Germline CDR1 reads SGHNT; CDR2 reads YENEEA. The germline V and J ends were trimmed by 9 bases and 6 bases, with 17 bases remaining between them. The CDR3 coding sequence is TGTGCCAGTAGTCCAGTAGGGGTCGATGGCTACACCTTC. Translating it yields CASSPVGVDGYTF.

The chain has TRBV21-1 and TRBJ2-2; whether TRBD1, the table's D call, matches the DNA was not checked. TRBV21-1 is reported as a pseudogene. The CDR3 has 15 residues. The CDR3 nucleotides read TGTGCCAGCAGCGGACAGGGGCTGGAGGACGGGGAGCTGTTTTTT. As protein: CASSGQGLEDGELFF.

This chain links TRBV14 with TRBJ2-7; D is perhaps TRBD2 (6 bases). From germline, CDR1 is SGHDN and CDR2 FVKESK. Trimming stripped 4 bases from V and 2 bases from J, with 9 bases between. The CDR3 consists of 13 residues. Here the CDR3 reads CASSRLVPYEQYF. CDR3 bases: TGTGCCAGCAGCCGACTAGTCCCCTACGAGCAGTACTTC.

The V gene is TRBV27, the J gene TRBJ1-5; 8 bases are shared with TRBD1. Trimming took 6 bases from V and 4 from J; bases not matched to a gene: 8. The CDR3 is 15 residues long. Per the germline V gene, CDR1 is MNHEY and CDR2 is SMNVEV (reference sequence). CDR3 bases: TGTGCCAGCAGACCTGGGACAGGCAATAATCAGCCCCAGCATTTT. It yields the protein CASRPGTGNNQPQHF.

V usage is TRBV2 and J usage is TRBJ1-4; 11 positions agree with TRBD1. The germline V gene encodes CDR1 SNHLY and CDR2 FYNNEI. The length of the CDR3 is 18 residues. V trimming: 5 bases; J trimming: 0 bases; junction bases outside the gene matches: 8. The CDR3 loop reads CASSLRDRGGATNEKLFF. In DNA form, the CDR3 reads TGTGCCAGCAGTCTCCGGGACAGGGGGGGGGCAACTAATGAAAAACTGTTTTTT.

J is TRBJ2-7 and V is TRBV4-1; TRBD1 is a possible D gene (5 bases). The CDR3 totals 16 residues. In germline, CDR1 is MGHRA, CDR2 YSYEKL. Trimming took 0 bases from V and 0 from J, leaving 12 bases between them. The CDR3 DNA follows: TGCGCCAGCAGCCAAGAATGGACACTCAGCTCCTACGAGCAGTACTTC. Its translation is CASSQEWTLSSYEQYF.

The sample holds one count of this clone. The CDR3 region has the DNA TGTGCCAGCAGCAACCTAGCGGGGGGGGCGGATACGCAGTATTTT. Residues: CASSNLAGGADTQYF. The gene calls are TRBV14 and TRBJ2-3; 12 bases line up with TRBD2. The ends lost 5 bases at V and 6 bases at J; junction bases unmatched: 6. This CDR3 comprises 15 residues. Germline V gives CDR1 SGHDN, CDR2 FVKESK.

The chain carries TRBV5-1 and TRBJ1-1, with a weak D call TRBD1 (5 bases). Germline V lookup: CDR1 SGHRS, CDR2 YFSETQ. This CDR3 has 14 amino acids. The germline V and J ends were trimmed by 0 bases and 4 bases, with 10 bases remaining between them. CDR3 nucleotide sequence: TGCGCCAGCAGCTTGGCAGGGTCTGGCACTGAAGCTTTCTTT. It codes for CASSLAGSGTEAFF.

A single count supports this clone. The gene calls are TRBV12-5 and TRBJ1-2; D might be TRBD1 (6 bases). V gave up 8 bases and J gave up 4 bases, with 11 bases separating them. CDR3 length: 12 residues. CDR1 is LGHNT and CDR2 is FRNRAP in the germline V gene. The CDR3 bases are TGTGCTAGTACGGGACACTTCTATGGCTACACCTTC. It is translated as CASTGHFYGYTF.

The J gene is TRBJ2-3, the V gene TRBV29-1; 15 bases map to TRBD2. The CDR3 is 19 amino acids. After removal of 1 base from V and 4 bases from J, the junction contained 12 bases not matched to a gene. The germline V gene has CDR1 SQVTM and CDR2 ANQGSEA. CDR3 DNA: TGCAGCGTTGAAGGTGGGAGGACTAGCGGGGGGGCCGGAGCAGATACGCAGTATTTT. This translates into CSVEGGRTSGGAGADTQYF.

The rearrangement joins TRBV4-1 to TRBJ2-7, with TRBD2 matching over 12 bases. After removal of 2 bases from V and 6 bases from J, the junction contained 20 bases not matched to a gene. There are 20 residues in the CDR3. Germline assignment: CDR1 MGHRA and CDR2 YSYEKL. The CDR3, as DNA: TGCGCCAGCAGCCAACGGGGATCTCCTAGCGGGAGGGCCACGATCAGCGAGCAGTACTTC. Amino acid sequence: CASSQRGSPSGRATISEQYF.

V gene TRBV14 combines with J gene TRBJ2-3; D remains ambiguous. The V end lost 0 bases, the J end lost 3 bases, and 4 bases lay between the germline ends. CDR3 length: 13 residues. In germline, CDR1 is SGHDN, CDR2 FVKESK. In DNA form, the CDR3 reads TGTGCCAGCAGCCAAGATATGACAGATACGCAGTATTTT. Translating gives CASSQDMTDTQYF.

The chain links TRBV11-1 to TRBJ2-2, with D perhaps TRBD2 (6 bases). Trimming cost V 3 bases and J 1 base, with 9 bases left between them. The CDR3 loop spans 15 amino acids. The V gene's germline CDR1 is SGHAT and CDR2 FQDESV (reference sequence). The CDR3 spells CASSLEGRNTGELFF. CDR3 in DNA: TGTGCCAGCAGCTTGGAGGGGAGGAACACCGGGGAGCTGTTTTTT.

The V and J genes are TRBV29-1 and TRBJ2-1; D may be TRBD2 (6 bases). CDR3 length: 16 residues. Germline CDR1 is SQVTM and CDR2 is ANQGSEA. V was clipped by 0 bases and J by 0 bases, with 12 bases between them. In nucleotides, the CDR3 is TGCAGCGTTGAAGATTCAGCCGGGGGCTCCTACAATGAGCAGTTCTTC. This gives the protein CSVEDSAGGSYNEQFF.

The CDR3 region has the DNA TGCAGCCTCCGGGACAGGATGAACACTGAAGCTTTCTTT. Amino acid sequence: CSLRDRMNTEAFF. The V gene is TRBV29-1, the J gene TRBJ1-1; TRBD1 agrees at 8 bases. CDR1 is SQVTM, CDR2 ANQGSEA, per germline. The CDR3 length is 13 residues. V dropped 8 bases and J dropped 0; count of bases not matched to a gene: 5. The full variable domain, its missing parts supplied by reference TRBV29-1 and TRBJ1-1, is SAVISQKPSRDICQRGTSLTIQCQVDSQVTMMFWYRQQPGQSLTLIATANQGSEATYESGFVIDKFPISRPNLTFSTLTVSNMSPEDSSIYLCSLRDRMNTEAFFGQGTRLTVV.

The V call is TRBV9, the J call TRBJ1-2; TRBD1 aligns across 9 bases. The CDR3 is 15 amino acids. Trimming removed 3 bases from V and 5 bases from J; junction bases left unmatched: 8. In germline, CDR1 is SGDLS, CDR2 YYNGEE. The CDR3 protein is CASSASRTGEYGYTF. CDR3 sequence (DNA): TGTGCCAGCAGCGCCTCTCGGACAGGGGAATATGGCTACACCTTC.